The 13 T cell receptor beta chains reported below all come from one sample, sequenced in a study of blood T cell repertoires in COVID-19. Method: immunoSEQ multiplex PCR; TCRdb's copy keeps in-frame clones and lacks some. This sample has 9,500 to 15,000 clones; approximately 85% occur once, and the top ten carry around 5%. Sequenced input: peripheral blood. The receptor set was obtained from a human donor in a cohort sampled during active COVID-19.

The rearrangement joins TRBV4-1 to TRBJ2-7, with D possibly being TRBD2 (6 bases). Germline values: CDR1 MGHRA, CDR2 YSYEKL. The germline V and J ends were trimmed by 2 bases and 1 base, with 15 bases remaining between them. The CDR3 totals 16 residues. This CDR3 is CASSQIRDSVSYEQYF. The DNA for the CDR3 is TGCGCCAGCAGCCAAATCCGGGACTCGGTGTCCTACGAGCAGTACTTC.

The gene calls are TRBV28 and TRBJ2-5; 7 bases line up with TRBD2. The CDR3 totals 17 residues. With 5 bases clipped from V and 4 bases from J, the junction kept 16 bases outside the gene matches. Germline V gene lookup returns CDR1 MDHEN and CDR2 SYDVKM. The CDR3 bases are TGTGCCAGCAGTCTCGAATTGGGACTAAGGGAGGGAGAGACCCAGTACTTC. This translates into CASSLELGLREGETQYF.

J is TRBJ2-3 and V is TRBV9; maybe TRBD2 (6 bases). The germline CDR1 and CDR2 sequences are SGDLS and YYNGEE. V lost 3 bases, J lost 5 bases, and 19 bases lay in between. The CDR3 has 16 residues. CDR3 in amino acids: CASSDPRTTSGDTQYF. Written as DNA, the CDR3 is TGTGCCAGCAGCGACCCCAGGACTACCTCCGGAGATACGCAGTATTTT.

This chain joins TRBV2 and TRBJ1-1, with 8 bases aligning to TRBD1. CDR3 size: 13 residues. Trimming cost V 9 bases and J 1 base; bases outside gene matches: 4. Germline CDR1 reads SNHLY; CDR2 reads FYNNEI. Here the CDR3 reads CASIGTGNTEAFF. The CDR3, as DNA: TGTGCCAGTATCGGGACAGGGAACACTGAAGCTTTCTTT. Full variable domain (missing parts from reference TRBV2 and TRBJ1-1): EPEVTQTPSHQVTQMGQEVILRCVPISNHLYFYWYRQILGQKVEFLVSFYNNEISEKSEIFDDQFSVERPDGSNFTLKIRSTKLEDSAMYFCASIGTGNTEAFFGQGTRLTVV.

The chain is built from TRBV11-2 and TRBJ2-5, with 9 positions matching TRBD1. The V gene end was trimmed by 5 bases and the J gene end by 4 bases; junction bases not matched to a gene: 8. CDR3 length equals 15 residues. CDR1 and CDR2 (germline): SGHAT, FQNNGV. The CDR3 is CASSKTGQGRETQYF. CDR3 DNA: TGTGCCAGCAGCAAAACGGGACAGGGACGAGAGACCCAGTACTTC.

The chain employs TRBV5-4 and TRBJ2-7; TRBD2 might be the D (6 bases). Trimming cost V 0 bases and J 1 base, with 11 bases left between them. The CDR3 extends over 15 amino acids. CDR1 and CDR2 (germline): SGHNT, YYREEE (reference sequence). The CDR3 DNA follows: TGTGCCAGCAGCTTGGGGACTATTAATTCCTACGAGCAGTACTTC. This sequence encodes CASSLGTINSYEQYF.

The chain's CDR3 is CASSPRDRHNQPQHF. CDR3 nucleotides: TGTGCCAGCAGTCCCCGGGACAGGCATAATCAGCCCCAGCATTTT. The chain is built from TRBV6-5 and TRBJ1-5; 8 positions match TRBD1. This CDR3 has 15 residues. J lost 4 bases, V lost 5 bases, and 7 bases had no gene match. Per the germline V gene, CDR1 is MNHEY and CDR2 is SVGAGI.

This chain uses TRBV28 with TRBJ1-6; possibly TRBD1 for D (6 bases). CDR1 and CDR2 (germline): MDHEN, SYDVKM. The CDR3 covers 13 residues. The ends were cut back, 6 bases at V and 9 bases at J, with 12 bases in the middle. The CDR3 DNA reads TGTGCCAGCAGGGGGGTGACAGGTTCACCCCTCCACTTT. It yields the protein CASRGVTGSPLHF.

This rearrangement joins TRBV5-6 to TRBJ2-1, with 9 positions matching TRBD1. The junction had 4 bases not matched to a gene; V was cut back by 0 bases and J by 6 bases. Germline V gene data show CDR1 as SGHDT and CDR2 as YYEEEE. The CDR3 is 15 residues long. The CDR3 sequence: CASSLVGTGTNEQFF. The DNA of the CDR3 is TGTGCCAGCAGCTTGGTTGGGACAGGGACCAATGAGCAGTTCTTC.

The chain recombines TRBV28 with TRBJ1-1; unclear D gene. Trimming shortened V by 3 bases and J by 1 base, and 9 bases separated the two germline ends. Germline assignment: CDR1 MDHEN and CDR2 SYDVKM. The CDR3 has 14 residues. This CDR3 is CASSLTRGNTEAFF. CDR3 coding DNA: TGTGCCAGCAGTTTGACCCGGGGGAACACTGAAGCTTTCTTT.

The chain has TRBV2 and TRBJ1-1, with D maybe TRBD1 (6 bases). Germline V gives CDR1 SNHLY, CDR2 FYNNEI. The V end was cut by 7 bases, the J end by 4 bases, with 16 bases between. This CDR3 is built from 14 residues. CDR3 sequence reads: CASTLRLGGTEAFF. CDR3 bases: TGTGCCAGCACCTTACGGCTAGGGGGCACTGAAGCTTTCTTT.

The CDR3, as DNA: TGTGCCAGCAGCCCCGACAGGGGGCACGAAAACATTCAGTACTTC. Its protein product is CASSPDRGHENIQYF. The chain is built from TRBV5-4 and TRBJ2-4; 10 bases agree with TRBD1. The CDR3 has 15 amino acids. The germline V gene has CDR1 SGHNT and CDR2 YYREEE (reference sequence). Trimming took 4 bases from V and 5 from J; bases not matched to a gene: 6.

This sequence joins TRBV7-2 and TRBJ1-3; D is ambiguous. Looked up from germline, CDR1 is SGHTA and CDR2 is FQGNSA. V was pared by 0 bases and J by 3 bases, with 6 bases between. The CDR3 has 14 residues. CDR3 region: CASSLASGGNTIYF. In nucleotides, the CDR3 is TGTGCCAGCAGCTTAGCGTCGGGTGGAAACACCATATATTTT.